This T cell receptor (beta chain) is from a study of cytomegalovirus exposure and HLA in healthy donors. This PCR relied on a set of 60 Vbeta primers and 13 Jbeta primers. Data came from immunoSEQ multiplex PCR; TCRdb stores just in-frame clones and leaves some out. Here the sample spans around 130,000 clones, 70% to 85% being singletons. The CDR3 spans 15 residues. The germline CDR1 and CDR2 sequences are ENHRY and SYGVKD. V was clipped by 3 bases and J by 0 bases, with 6 bases between them. The sequence was obtained from a man aged 50-60 years in good health and CMV-seronegative. Sample: PBMCs. The rearrangement joins TRBV10-3 to TRBJ1-6; D remains unclear. The DNA for the CDR3 is TGTGCCATCAGTGAACCGGGCTCCTATAATTCACCCCTCCACTTT. Encoded protein: CAISEPGSYNSPLHF.